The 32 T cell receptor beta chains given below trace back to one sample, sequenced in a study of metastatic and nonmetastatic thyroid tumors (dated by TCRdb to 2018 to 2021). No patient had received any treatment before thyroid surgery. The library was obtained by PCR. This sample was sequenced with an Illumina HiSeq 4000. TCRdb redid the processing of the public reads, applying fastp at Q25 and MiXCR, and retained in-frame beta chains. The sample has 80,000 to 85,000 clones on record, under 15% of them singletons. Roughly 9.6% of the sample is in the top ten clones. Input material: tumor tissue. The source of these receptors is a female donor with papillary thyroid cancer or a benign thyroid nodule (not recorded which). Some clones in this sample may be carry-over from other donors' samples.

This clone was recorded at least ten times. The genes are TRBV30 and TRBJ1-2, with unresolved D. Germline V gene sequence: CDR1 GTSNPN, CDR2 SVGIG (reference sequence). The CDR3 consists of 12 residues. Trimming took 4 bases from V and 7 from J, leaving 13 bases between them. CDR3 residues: CAWKTSWGGYTF. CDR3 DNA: TGTGCCTGGAAAACATCATGGGGTGGCTACACCTTC. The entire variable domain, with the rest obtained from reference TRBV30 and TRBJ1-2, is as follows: SQTIHQWPATLVQPVGSPLSLECTVEGTSNPNLYWYRQAAGRGLQLLFYSVGIGQISSEVPQNLSASRPQDRQFILSSKKLLLSDSGFYLCAWKTSWGGYTFGSGTRLTVV.

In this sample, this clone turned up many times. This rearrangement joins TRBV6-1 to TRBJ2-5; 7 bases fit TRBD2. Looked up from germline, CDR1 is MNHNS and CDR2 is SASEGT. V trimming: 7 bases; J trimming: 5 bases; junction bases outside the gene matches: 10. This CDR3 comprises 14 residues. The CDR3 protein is CASITLASVETQYF. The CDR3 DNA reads TGTGCCAGCATTACACTAGCGAGTGTGGAGACCCAGTACTTC.

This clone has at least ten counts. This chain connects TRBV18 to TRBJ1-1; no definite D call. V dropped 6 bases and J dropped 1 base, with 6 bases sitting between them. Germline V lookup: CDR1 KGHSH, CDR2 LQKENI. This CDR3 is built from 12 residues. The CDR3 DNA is TGTGCCAGCTCCCCAGGGAACACTGAAGCTTTCTTT. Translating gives CASSPGNTEAFF.

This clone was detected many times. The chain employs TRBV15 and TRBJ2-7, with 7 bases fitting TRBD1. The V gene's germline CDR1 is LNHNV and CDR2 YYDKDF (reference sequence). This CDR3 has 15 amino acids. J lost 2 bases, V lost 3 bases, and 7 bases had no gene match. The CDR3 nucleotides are TGTGCCACCAGCAGCGTCAGGGGGTCCCCCTACGAGCAGTACTTC. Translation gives CATSSVRGSPYEQYF.

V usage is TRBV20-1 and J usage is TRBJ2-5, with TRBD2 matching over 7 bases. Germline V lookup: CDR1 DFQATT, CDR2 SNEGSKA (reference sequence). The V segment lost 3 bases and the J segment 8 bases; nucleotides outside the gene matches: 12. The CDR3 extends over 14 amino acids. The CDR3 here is CSASLDAGDGTQYF. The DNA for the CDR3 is TGCAGTGCTAGCCTAGACGCGGGGGACGGAACCCAGTACTTC.

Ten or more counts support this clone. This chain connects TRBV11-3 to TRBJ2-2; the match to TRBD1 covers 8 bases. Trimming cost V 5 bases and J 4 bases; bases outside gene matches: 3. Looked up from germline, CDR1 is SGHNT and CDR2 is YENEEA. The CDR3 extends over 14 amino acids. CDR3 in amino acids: CASSAGQATGELFF. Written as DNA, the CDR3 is TGTGCCAGCAGCGCGGGACAGGCCACCGGGGAGCTGTTTTTT.

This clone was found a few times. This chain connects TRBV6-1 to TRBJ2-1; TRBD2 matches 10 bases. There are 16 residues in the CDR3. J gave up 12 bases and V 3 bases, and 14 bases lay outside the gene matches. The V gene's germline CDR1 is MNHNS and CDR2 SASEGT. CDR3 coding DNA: TGTGCCAGCAGTGACTCCCCTAGCGGGGGAGCAGGTGCGCAGTTCTTC. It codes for CASSDSPSGGAGAQFF.

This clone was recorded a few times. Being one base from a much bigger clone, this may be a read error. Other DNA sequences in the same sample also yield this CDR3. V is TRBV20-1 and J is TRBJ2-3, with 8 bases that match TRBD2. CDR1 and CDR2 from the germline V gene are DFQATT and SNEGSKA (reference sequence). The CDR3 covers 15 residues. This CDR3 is CSAPGTRSSTDTQYF. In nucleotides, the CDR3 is TGCAGTGCCCCCGGGACTAGGTCTAGCACAGATACACAGTATTTT.

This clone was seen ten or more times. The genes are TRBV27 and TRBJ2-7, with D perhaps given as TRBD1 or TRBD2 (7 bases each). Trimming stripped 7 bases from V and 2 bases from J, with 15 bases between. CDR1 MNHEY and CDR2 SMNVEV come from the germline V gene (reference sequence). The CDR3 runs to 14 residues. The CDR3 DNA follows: TGTGCCAGCAACAGCAGGGGGGGAACCTACGAGCAGTACTTC. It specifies CASNSRGGTYEQYF.

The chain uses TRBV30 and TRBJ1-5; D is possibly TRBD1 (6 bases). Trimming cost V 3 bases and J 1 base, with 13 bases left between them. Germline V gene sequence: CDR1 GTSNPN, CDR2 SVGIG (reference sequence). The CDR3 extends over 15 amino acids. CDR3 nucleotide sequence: TGTGCCTGGAGGACACAGGGAGGGAGCAATCAGCCCCAGCATTTT. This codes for CAWRTQGGSNQPQHF.

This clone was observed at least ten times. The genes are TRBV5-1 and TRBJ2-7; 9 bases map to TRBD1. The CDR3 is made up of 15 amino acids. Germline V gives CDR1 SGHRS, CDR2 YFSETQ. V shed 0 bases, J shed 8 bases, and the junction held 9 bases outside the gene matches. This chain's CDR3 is CASSLGWDRENKQYF. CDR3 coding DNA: TGCGCCAGCAGCTTGGGATGGGACAGGGAGAATAAGCAGTACTTC.

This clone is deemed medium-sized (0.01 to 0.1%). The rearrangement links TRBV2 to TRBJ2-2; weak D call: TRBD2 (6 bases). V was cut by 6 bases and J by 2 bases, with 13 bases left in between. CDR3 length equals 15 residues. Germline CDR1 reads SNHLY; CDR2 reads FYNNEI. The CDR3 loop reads CASREGTYNTGELFF. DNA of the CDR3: TGTGCCAGCAGGGAGGGGACTTATAACACCGGGGAGCTGTTTTTT.

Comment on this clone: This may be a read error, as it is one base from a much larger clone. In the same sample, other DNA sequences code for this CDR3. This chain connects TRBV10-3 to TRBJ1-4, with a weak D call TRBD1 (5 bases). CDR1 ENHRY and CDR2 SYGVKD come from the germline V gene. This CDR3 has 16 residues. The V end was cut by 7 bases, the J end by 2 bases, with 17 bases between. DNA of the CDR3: TGTGCCATCATCTTCACAGGTGGTAGGACTAATGAAAAACTGTTTTTT. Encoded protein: CAIIFTGGRTNEKLFF.

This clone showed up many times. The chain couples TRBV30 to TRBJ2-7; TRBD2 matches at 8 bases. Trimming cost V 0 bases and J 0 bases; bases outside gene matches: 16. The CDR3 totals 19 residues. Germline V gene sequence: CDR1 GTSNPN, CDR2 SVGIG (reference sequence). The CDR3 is CAWSVRRGGRTWSSYEQYF. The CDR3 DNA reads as TGTGCCTGGAGTGTACGTCGTGGCGGGAGGACCTGGAGCTCCTACGAGCAGTACTTC.

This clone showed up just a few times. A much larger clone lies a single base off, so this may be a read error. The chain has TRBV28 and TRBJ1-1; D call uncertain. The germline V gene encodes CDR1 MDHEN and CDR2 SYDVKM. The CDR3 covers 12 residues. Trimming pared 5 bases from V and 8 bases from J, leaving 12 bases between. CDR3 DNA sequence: TGTGCCAGCAGTCGTTTCTGGGCCGAAGCTTTCTTT. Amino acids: CASSRFWAEAFF. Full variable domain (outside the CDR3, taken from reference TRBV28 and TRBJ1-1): DVKVTQSSRYLVKRTGEKVFLECVQDMDHENMFWYRQDPGLGLRLIYFSYDVKMKEKGDIPEGYSVSREKKERFSLILESASTNQTSMYLCASSRFWAEAFFGQGTRLTVV.

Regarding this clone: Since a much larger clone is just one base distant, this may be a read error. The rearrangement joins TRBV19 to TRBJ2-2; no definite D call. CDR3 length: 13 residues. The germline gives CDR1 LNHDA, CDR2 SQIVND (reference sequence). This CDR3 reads CAALSWWGGELFF. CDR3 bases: TGTGCGGCGCTTAGCTGGTGGGGCGGGGAGCTGTTTTTT.

The CDR3, as DNA: TGCAGTGCTAGAGATTTCTCCGGGAATTTATACGAGCAGTACTTC. Protein: CSARDFSGNLYEQYF. The rearrangement joins TRBV20-1 to TRBJ2-7, with a tentative D call TRBD2 (5 bases). Germline assignment: CDR1 DFQATT and CDR2 SNEGSKA (reference sequence). Trimming removed 0 bases at V and 4 bases at J, with 16 bases between. The CDR3 extends over 15 amino acids.

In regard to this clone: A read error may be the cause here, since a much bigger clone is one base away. CDR3 in amino acids: CSVSEDTQYF. The CDR3 DNA follows: TGCAGTGTCTCCGAAGATACGCAGTATTTT. The rearrangement joins TRBV20-1 to TRBJ2-3; unclear D gene. The CDR3 has 10 residues. The germline V and J ends were trimmed by 7 bases and 5 bases, with 7 bases remaining between them. The germline gives CDR1 DFQATT, CDR2 SNEGSKA (reference sequence).

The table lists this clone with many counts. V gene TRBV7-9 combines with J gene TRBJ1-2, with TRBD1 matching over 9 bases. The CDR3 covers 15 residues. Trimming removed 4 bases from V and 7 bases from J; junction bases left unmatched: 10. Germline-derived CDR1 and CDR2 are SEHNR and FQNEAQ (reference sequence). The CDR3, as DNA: TGTGCCAGCAGCTCGGGGACAGGGAGGTACAGTGGCTACACCTTC. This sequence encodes CASSSGTGRYSGYTF.

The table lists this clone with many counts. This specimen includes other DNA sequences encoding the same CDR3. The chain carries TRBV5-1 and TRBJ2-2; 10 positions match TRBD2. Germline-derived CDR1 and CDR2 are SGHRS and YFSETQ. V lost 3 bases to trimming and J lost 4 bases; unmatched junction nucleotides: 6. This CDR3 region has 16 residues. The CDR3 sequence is CASSSTSGTITGELFF. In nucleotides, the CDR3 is TGCGCCAGCAGCTCAACTAGCGGGACTATCACCGGGGAGCTGTTTTTT.

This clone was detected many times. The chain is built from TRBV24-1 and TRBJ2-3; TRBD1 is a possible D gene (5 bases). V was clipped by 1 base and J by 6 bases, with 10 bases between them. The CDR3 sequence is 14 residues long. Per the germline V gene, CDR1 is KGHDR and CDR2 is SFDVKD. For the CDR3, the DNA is TGTGCCACCAGTGATTTCTTCCAGGGCGATACGCAGTATTTT. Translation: CATSDFFQGDTQYF.

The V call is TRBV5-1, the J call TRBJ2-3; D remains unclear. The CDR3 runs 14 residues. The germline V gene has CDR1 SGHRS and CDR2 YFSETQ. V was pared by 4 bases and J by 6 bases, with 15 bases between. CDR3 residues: CASSPPNSADTQYF. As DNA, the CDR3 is TGCGCCAGCAGCCCACCAAATTCGGCGGATACGCAGTATTTT.

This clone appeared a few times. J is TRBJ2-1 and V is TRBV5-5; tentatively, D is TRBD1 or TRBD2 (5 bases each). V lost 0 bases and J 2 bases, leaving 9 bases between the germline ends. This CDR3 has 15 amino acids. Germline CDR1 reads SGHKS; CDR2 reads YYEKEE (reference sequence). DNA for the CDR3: TGTGCCAGCAGCTTGGTCAGGGACCCCTACAATGAGCAGTTCTTC. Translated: CASSLVRDPYNEQFF.

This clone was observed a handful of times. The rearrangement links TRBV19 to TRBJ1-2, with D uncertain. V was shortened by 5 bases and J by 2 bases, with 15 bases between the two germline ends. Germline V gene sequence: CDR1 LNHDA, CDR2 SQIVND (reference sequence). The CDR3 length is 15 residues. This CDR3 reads CASSQDHTANYGYTF. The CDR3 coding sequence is TGTGCCAGTAGTCAGGACCACACGGCCAACTATGGCTACACCTTC.

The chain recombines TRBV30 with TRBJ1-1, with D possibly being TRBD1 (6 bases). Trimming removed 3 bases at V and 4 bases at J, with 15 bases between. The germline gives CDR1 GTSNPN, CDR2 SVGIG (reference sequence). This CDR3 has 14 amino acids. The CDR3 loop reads CAWRPLGGPTEAFF. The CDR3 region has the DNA TGTGCCTGGAGACCCCTCGGGGGGCCCACTGAAGCTTTCTTT.

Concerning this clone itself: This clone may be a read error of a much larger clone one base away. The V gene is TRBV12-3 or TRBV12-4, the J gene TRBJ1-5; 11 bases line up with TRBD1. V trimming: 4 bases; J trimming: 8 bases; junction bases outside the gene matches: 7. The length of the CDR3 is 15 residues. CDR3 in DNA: TGTGCCAGCAGTTCTGGGACAGGGGGGGAAGAGCCCCAGCATTTT. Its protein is CASSSGTGGEEPQHF.

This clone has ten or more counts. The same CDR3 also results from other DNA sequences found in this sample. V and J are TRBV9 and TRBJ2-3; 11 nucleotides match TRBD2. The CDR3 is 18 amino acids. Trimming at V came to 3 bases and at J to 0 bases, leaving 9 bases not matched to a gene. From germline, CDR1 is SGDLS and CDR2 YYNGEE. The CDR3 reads CASSDGLAGPASTDTQYF. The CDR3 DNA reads TGTGCCAGCAGCGACGGACTAGCGGGCCCCGCTAGCACAGATACGCAGTATTTT.

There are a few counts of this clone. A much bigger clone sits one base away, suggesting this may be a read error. The CDR3 DNA is TGTTCCAGCAGTTTTCGGGGCGCTCAGCCCCAGCATTTT. This gives the protein CSSSFRGAQPQHF. This sequence joins TRBV28 and TRBJ1-5, with D maybe TRBD1 (5 bases). Germline CDR1 and CDR2: MDHEN and SYDVKM. The CDR3 runs to 13 residues.

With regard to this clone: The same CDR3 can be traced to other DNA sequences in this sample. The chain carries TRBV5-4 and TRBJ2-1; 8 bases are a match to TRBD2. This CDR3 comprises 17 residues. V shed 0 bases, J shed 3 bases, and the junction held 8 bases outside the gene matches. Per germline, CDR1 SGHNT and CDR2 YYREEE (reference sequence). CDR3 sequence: CASSLGPELADYNEQFF. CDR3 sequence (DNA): TGTGCCAGCAGCTTGGGGCCTGAACTAGCGGACTACAATGAGCAGTTCTTC.

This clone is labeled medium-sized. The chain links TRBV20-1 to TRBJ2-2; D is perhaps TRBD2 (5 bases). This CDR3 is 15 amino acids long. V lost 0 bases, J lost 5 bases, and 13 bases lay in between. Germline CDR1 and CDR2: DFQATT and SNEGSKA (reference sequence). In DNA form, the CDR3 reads TGCAGTGCTAGAGATTGGGGAGAAGAGACCGGGGAGCTGTTTTTT. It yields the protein CSARDWGEETGELFF.

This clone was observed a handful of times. The CDR3 nucleotides are TGTGCCAGCAGTCAGACTAGCGGGGCGACAGATACGCAGTATTTT. This encodes CASSQTSGATDTQYF. The chain joins TRBV6-1 to TRBJ2-3; the match to TRBD2 covers 11 bases. From germline, CDR1 is MNHNS and CDR2 SASEGT. With 5 bases clipped from V and 3 bases from J, the junction kept 4 bases outside the gene matches. The CDR3 has 15 amino acids.

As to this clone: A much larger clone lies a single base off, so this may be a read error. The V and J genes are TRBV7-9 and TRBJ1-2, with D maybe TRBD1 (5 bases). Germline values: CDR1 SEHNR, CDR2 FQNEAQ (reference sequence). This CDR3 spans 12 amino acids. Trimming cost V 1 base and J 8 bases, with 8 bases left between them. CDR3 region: CASSLDRLGYTF. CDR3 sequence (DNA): TGTGCCAGCAGCTTAGACAGGTTAGGCTACACCTTC.